The present TCR beta chain was sequenced within a study of blood T cell repertoires in COVID-19. Study summary: Specimens from acute and convalescent COVID-19 originated in the United States, Italy and Spain. T cells, B-cell-depleted T cells, or PBMCs supplied cDNA or gDNA.

Germline V gives CDR1 SGHRS, CDR2 YFSETQ. This CDR3 has 13 amino acids. The ends were cut back, 3 bases at V and 7 bases at J, with 11 bases in the middle. Donors were grouped by their self-reported clinical history. All recovered Cohort 3 donors got two negative PCRs, got clearance, or saw symptom resolution. Only in-frame clones appear in the TCRdb table, and some are missing; sequencing was by immunoSEQ multiplex PCR. The sample has about 280,000 clones; 75% to 90% are singletons. The chain couples TRBV5-1 to TRBJ1-5; no reliable D call. Sequenced: PBMCs or T cells enriched from blood (not recorded which). This receptor was taken from a woman between 45 and 65 years old who had recovered from COVID-19. The chain's CDR3 is CASSSGEGQPQHF. The CDR3 nucleotides read TGCGCCAGCAGCTCCGGGGAAGGGCAGCCCCAGCATTTT.